The clone carrying this T cell receptor (beta chain) has just one count. Its antigen remains unidentified. This entry is derived from a study of CD8+ T cells in alopecia areata. Study observations and caveats: Significant decreases in scalp clonality and expanded CD8+ clones followed tofacitinib treatment. One nonresponder leaves baseline CD8+ expansion's link to response uncertain. It was less clear whether patients shared TCRs than it was in mice, possibly because of HLA.

The sample's treatment: oral pan-JAK inhibitor, 5-10 mg twice daily. Extraction of RNA preceded its reverse transcription into cDNA, which served as the sequencing template. The data were produced by immunoSEQ multiplex PCR, yet TCRdb's version contains in-frame clones alone and is incomplete. This table holds about 110,000 clones, around 50% found once. The sample in question was CD8+ T cells sorted from blood, obtained at week 24, from a patient treated with tofacitinib. The TCR was taken from a human donor with alopecia areata.

The chain's CDR3 is CASSPSTGDRGVNEQFF. The CDR3 DNA is TGTGCCAGCAGTCCCTCTACCGGGGACAGGGGGGTTAATGAGCAGTTCTTC. V is TRBV27 and J is TRBJ2-1; 11 bases match TRBD1. From germline, CDR1 is MNHEY and CDR2 SMNVEV (reference sequence). V lost 5 bases to trimming and J lost 7 bases; unmatched junction nucleotides: 13. The CDR3 spans 17 residues.